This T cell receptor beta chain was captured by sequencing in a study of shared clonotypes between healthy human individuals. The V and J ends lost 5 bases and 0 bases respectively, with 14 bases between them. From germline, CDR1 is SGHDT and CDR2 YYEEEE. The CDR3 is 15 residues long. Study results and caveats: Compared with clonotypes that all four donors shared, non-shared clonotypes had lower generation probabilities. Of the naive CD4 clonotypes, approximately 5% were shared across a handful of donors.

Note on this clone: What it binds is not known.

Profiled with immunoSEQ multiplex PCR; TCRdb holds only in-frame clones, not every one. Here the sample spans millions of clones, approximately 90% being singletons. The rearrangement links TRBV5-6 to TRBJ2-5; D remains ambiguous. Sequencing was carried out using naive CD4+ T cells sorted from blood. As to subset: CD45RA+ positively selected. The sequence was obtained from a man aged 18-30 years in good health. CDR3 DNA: TGTGCCAGCAGTTATGGATCCGGGTACCAAGAGACCCAGTACTTC. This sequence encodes CASSYGSGYQETQYF.